This TCR beta chain emerged from a study of neoadjuvant nivolumab and ipilimumab in lung cancer. Assay: immunoSEQ multiplex PCR; the TCRdb copy retains only in-frame clones and omits some. In the table there are approximately 35,000 clones, 92% of which are singletons. Notes on this clone: Its antigen remains unknown.

Points from the study as a whole: Resected-tumor TCR richness correlated positively with pretherapy blood richness. From pretherapy to surgery, tumor richness and clonality rose with dual therapy.

Sequenced material: peripheral blood, taken after neoadjuvant nivolumab, alone or with ipilimumab, at or shortly before surgery. The TCR was taken from an adult with non-small cell lung cancer.

CDR3 nucleotides: TGTGCCAGCAGCTTGGACAGAAATCAGCCCCAGCATTTT. It encodes CASSLDRNQPQHF. The J gene is TRBJ1-5, the V gene TRBV7-7; possibly TRBD1 for D (6 bases). V was clipped by 3 bases and J by 4 bases, with 7 bases between them. Germline assignment: CDR1 SSHAT and CDR2 FNYEAQ (reference sequence). This CDR3 has 13 amino acids. Complete variable domain (other parts from reference TRBV7-7 and TRBJ1-5): GAGVSQSPRYKVTKRGQDVTLRCDPISSHATLYWYQQALGQGPEFLTYFNYEAQPDKSGLPSDRFSAERPEGSISTLTIQRTEQRDSAMYRCASSLDRNQPQHFGDGTRLSIL.